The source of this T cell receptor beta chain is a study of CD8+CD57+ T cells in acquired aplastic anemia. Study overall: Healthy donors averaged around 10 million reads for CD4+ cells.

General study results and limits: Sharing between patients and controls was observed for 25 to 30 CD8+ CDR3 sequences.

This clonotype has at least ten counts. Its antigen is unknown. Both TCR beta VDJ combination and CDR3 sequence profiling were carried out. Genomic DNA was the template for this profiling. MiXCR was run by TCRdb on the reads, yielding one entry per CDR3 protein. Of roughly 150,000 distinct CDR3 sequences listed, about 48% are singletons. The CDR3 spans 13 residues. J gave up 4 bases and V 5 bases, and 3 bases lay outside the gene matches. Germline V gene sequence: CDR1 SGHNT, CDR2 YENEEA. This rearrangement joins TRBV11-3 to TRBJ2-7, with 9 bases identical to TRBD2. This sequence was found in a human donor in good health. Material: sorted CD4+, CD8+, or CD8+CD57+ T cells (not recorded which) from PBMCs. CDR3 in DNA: TGTGCCAGCAGCCGTAGCGGGAGTTACGAGCAGTACTTC. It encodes CASSRSGSYEQYF.